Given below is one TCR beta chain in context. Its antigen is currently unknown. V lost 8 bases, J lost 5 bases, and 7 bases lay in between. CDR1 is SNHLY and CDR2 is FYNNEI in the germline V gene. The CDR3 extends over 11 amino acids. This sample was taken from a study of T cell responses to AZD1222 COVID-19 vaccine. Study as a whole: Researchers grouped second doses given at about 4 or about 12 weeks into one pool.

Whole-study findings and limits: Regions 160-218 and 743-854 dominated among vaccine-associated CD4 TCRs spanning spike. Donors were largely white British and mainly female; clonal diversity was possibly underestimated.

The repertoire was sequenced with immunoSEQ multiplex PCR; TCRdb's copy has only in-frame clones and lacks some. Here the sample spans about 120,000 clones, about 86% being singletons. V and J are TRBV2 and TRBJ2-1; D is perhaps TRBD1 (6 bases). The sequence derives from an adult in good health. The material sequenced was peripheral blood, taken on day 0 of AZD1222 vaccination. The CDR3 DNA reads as TGTGCCAGCGGGGGCCACAATGAGCAGTTCTTC. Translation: CASGGHNEQFF.